This T cell receptor (beta chain) derives from a study of OX40 agonist ivuxolimab in advanced cancers. Regarding the study as a whole: Relative to CD4+ cells, CD8+ T cells on average had more expanded clones.

The table came from immunoSEQ multiplex PCR; TCRdb's copy has only in-frame clones and leaves some out. This table has 70,000 to 80,000 clones, about 90% appearing once. The CDR3 is 17 residues long. CDR1 is MGHRA, CDR2 YSYEKL, per germline. The ends were cut back, 0 bases at V and 7 bases at J, with 18 bases in the middle. With regard to this clone: The target antigen is unknown.

This chain links TRBV4-1 with TRBJ1-4; D possibly corresponds to TRBD1 (5 bases). Sample: CD4+ or CD8+ T cells sorted from blood, taken in a trial of the OX40 agonist ivuxolimab. The TCR comes from an adult with an advanced solid tumor such as melanoma, head and neck, liver or kidney cancer. The CDR3 is CASSQESWGGGSEKLFF. In nucleotides, the CDR3 is TGCGCCAGCAGCCAAGAATCCTGGGGCGGAGGGAGTGAAAAACTGTTTTTT.